A selection of T cell receptor beta chains follows, all from one sample in a study of T cells in Graves' hyperthyroidism and ophthalmopathy. TCRdb processed the multiplex PCR reads anew with MiXCR; each CDR3 protein has one entry. The data show about 270,000 distinct CDR3 sequences, about 25% seen once. The sequenced sample consisted of blood. The receptor set was obtained from a man aged 35 to 55 with Graves' hyperthyroidism that later progressed to Graves' ophthalmopathy. CDR3s include the opening cysteine and the closing phenylalanine or tryptophan. The D gene is left open where the match is weak. Part of the rows lack a size; the others show once, few, many or a class for expanded clones.

v_gene,j_gene,d_gene,abundance,CDR3aa,CDR3nt
TRBV15,TRBJ2-5,.,many,CATSRDGGLQETQYF,TGTGCCACCAGCAGAGATGGGGGGCTGCAAGAGACCCAGTACTTC
TRBV11-3,TRBJ2-5,.,many,CASSLQGETQYF,TGTGCCAGCAGCTTACAGGGAGAGACCCAGTACTTC
TRBV6-5,TRBJ1-1,.,.,CASSWEGKDTEAFF,TGTGCCAGCAGTTGGGAGGGGAAGGACACTGAAGCTTTCTTT
TRBV6-1,TRBJ1-1,.,.,CASSTGTRWQYTEAFF,TGTGCCAGCAGCACCGGGACACGGTGGCAGTACACTGAAGCTTTCTTT
TRBV6-5,TRBJ2-7,.,.,CASSPSGTGSYEQYF,TGTGCCAGCAGTCCCTCGGGGACCGGATCCTACGAGCAGTACTTC
TRBV2,TRBJ2-5,TRBD1,many,CASSGGTGIHETQYF,TGTGCCAGCAGTGGCGGGACAGGGATTCACGAGACCCAGTACTTC
TRBV10-1,TRBJ1-5,.,many,CASSESRGQPQHF,TGCGCCAGCAGTGAGTCGAGGGGACAGCCCCAGCATTTT
TRBV6-2/TRBV6-3,TRBJ1-2,.,.,CASSLRETTYGYTF,TGTGCCAGCAGTTTGCGAGAAACTACCTATGGCTACACCTTC
TRBV30,TRBJ1-1,TRBD1,many,CAWTGPDRGQMMNTEAFF,TGTGCCTGGACCGGCCCCGACAGGGGGCAAATGATGAACACTGAAGCTTTCTTT
TRBV7-3,TRBJ2-7,TRBD2,many,CASSPSGLAGAGEQYF,TGTGCCAGCAGCCCCTCGGGACTAGCGGGGGCCGGGGAGCAGTACTTC
TRBV4-1,TRBJ2-7,.,.,CASSQDSGASYEQYF,TGCGCCAGCAGCCAAGATTCAGGGGCTTCCTACGAGCAGTACTTC